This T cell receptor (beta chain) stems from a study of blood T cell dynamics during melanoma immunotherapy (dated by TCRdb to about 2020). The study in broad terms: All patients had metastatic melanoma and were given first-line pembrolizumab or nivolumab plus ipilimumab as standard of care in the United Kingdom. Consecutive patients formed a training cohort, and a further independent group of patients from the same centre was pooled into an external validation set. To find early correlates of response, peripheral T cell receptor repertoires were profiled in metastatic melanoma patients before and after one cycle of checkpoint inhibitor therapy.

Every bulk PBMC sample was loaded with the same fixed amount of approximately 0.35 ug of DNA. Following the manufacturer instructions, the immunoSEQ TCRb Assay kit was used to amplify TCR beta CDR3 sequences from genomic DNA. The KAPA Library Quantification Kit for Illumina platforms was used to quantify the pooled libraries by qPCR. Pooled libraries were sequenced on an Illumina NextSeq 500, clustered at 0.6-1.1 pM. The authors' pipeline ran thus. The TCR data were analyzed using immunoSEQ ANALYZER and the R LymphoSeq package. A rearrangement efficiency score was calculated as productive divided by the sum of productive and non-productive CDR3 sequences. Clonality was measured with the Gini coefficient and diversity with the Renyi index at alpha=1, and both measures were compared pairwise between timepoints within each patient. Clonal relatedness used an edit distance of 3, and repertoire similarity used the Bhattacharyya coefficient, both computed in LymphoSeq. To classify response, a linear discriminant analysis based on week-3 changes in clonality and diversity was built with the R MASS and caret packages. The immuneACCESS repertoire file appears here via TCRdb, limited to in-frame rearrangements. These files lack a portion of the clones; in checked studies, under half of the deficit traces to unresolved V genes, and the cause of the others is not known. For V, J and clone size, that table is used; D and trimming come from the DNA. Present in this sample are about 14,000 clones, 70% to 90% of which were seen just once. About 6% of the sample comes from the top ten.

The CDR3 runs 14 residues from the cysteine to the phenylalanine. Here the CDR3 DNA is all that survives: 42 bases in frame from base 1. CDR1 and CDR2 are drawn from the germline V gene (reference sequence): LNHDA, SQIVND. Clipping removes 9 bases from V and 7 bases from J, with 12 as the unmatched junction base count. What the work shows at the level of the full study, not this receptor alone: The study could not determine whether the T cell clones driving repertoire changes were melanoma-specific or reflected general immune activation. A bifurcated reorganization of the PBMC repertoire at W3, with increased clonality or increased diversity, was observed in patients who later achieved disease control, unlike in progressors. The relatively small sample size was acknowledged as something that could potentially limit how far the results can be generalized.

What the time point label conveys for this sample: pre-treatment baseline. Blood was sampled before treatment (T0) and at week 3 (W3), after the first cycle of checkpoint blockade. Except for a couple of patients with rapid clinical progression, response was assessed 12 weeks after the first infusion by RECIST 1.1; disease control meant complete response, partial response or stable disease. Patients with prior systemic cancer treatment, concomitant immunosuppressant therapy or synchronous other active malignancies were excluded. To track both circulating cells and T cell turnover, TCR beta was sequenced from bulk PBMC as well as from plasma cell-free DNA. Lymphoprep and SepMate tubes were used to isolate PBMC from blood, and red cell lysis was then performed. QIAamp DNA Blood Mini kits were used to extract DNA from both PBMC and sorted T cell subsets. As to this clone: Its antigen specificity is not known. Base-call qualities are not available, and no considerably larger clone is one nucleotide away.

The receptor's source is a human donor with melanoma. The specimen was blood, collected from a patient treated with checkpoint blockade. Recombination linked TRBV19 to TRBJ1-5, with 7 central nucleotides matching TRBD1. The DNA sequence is TGTGCCAGCAGGGACAGCGGTGGTGGACAGCCCCAGCATTTT. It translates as CASRDSGGGQPQHF.